This T cell receptor beta chain originates from a study of cytomegalovirus exposure and HLA in healthy donors. Study conclusions and caveats: Later analysis demonstrated an association between a missense DCLRE1C variant and TCR beta V- and J-gene trimming.

Primers: 60 Vbeta forward and 13 Jbeta reverse. Libraries were prepared by immunoSEQ multiplex PCR; TCRdb keeps only in-frame clonotypes and omits some of them. The table shows approximately 290,000 clones, with 80% occurring only once. Notes on this clone: Its cognate antigen is unknown.

Per germline, CDR1 MDHEN and CDR2 SYDVKM. J was trimmed by 0 bases and V by 7 bases; bases with no gene match: 10. This CDR3 contains 17 residues. Sequences were obtained from PBMCs. This clonotype was sampled from a girl aged 2-9 years in good health and CMV-seronegative. The chain joins TRBV28 to TRBJ2-3, with 10 bases identical to TRBD2. CDR3 amino acids: CASTPLGTSDSTDTQYF. The CDR3, as DNA: TGTGCCAGCACGCCTCTCGGGACTAGCGACAGCACAGATACGCAGTATTTT. Supplemented by reference TRBV28 and TRBJ2-3, the full variable domain reads DVKVTQSSRYLVKRTGEKVFLECVQDMDHENMFWYRQDPGLGLRLIYFSYDVKMKEKGDIPEGYSVSREKKERFSLILESASTNQTSMYLCASTPLGTSDSTDTQYFGPGTRLTVL.